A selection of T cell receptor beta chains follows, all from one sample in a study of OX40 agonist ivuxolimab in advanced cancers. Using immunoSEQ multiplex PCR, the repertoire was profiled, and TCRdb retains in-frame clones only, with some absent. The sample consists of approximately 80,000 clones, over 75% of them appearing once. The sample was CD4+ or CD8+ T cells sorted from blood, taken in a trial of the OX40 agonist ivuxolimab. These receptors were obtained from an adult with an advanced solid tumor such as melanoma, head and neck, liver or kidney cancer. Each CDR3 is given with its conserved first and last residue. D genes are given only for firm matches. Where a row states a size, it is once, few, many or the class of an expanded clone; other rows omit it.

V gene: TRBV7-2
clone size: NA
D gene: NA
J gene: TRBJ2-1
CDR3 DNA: TGTGCCAGCAGCTCCGCAGGGAATGAGCAGTTCTTC
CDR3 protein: CASSSAGNEQFF

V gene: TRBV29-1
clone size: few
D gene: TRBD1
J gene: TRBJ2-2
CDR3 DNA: TGCAGCGTTGCGTCTCAGGGGGTTTCGGACACCGGGGAGCTGTTTTTT
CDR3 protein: CSVASQGVSDTGELFF

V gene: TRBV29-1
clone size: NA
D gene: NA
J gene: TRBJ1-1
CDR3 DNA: TGCAGCGTTGTTTATGGATTTGGCACTGAAGCTTTCTTT
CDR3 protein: CSVVYGFGTEAFF

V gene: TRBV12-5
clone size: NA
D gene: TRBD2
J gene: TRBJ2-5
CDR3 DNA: TGTGCTAGTGGTTCGGGCGGGGGACTAGGGGAGGAGACCCAGTACTTC
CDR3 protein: CASGSGGGLGEETQYF

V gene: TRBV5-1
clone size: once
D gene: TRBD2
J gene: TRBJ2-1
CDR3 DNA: TGCGCCAGCAGCTTGGCGGTAGCGGGGGATGAGCAGTTCTTC
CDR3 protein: CASSLAVAGDEQFF

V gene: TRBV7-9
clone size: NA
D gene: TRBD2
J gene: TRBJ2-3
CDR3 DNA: TGTGCCAGCAGCTCACTGGGCGGGGGGTTGGAAGATACGCAGTATTTT
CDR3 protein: CASSSLGGGLEDTQYF

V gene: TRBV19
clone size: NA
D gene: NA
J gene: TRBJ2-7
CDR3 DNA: TGTGCCAGTAGTATTGGTCAGGACTCCTACGAGCAGTACTTC
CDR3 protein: CASSIGQDSYEQYF

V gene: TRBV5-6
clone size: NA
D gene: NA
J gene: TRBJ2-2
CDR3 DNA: TGTGCCAGCAGCTTTTATTGGGGGCAGAACACCGGGGAGCTGTTTTTT
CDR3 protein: CASSFYWGQNTGELFF

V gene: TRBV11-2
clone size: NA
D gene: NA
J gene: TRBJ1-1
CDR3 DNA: TGTGCCAGCAGATCGGGGGGTTGGGGACAGAACACTGAAGCTTTCTTT
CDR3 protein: CASRSGGWGQNTEAFF

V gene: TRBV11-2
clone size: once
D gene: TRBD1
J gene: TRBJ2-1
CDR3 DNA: TGTGCCAGCAGCCTCAGACCGGGACAGGGTTACAATGAGCAGTTCTTC
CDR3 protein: CASSLRPGQGYNEQFF

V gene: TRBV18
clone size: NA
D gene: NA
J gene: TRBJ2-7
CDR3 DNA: TGTGCCAGCTCACCACCGGAGGGACAGAGAAGGCGGGAGCAGTACTTC
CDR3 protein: CASSPPEGQRRREQYF

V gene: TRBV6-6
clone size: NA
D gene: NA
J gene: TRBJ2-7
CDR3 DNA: TGTGCCAGCAGTTTATACGGCTACGAGCAGTACTTC
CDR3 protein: CASSLYGYEQYF

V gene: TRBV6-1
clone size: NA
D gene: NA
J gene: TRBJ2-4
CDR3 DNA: TGTGCCAGCAGTCCCCCCGACGCCAACAAAAACATTCAGTACTTC
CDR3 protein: CASSPPDANKNIQYF

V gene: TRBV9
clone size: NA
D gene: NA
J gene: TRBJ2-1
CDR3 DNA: TGTGCCAGCAGCGTCGGTTACAATGAGCAGTTCTTC
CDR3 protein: CASSVGYNEQFF

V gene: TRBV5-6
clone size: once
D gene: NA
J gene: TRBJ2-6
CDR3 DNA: TGTGCCAGCAGCTTGGCAGGGTCCGGGGCCAACGTCCTGACTTTC
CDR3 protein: CASSLAGSGANVLTF

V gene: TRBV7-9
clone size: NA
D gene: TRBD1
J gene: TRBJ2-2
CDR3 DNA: TGTGCCAGCAGCCTATCAAGCATGAGGACAGGGTCGTTCGGCGGGGAGCTGTTTTTT
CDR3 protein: CASSLSSMRTGSFGGELFF

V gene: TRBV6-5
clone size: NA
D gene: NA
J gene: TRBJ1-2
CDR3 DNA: TGTGCCAGCAGTTCAACAGGAGACTATGGCTACACCTTC
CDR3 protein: CASSSTGDYGYTF

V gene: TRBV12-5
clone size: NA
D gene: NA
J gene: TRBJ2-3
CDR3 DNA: TGTGCTAGTGGACAAAACACAGATACGCAGTATTTT
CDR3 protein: CASGQNTDTQYF

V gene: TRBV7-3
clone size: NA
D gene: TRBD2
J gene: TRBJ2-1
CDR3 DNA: TGTGCCAGCAGCTCCCAGCGGGGGGGATTTATCAATGAGCAGTTCTTC
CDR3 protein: CASSSQRGGFINEQFF

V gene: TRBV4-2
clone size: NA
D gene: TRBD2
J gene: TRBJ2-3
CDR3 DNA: TGTGCCAGCAGCCAAGCCCTAGCGGGGGGGCCGAATACGCAGTATTTT
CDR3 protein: CASSQALAGGPNTQYF

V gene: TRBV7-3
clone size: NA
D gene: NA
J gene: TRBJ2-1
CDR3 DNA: TGTGCCAGCAGCTCCATGGGACCGCCCTACAATGAGCAGTTCTTC
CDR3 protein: CASSSMGPPYNEQFF

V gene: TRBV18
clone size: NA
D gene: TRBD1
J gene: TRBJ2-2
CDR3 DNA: TGTGCCAGCTCACCACCGGGACAGAGCATCGCCGGGGAGCTGTTTTTT
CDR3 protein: CASSPPGQSIAGELFF

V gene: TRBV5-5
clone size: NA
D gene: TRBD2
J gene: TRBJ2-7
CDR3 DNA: TGTGCCAGCAGCTTGCGTAGCGGGGGGCAATCCTACGAGCAGTACTTC
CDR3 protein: CASSLRSGGQSYEQYF

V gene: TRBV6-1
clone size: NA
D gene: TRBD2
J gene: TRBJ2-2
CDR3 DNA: TGTGCCAGCAGTGAATTCAGGGAGGGCGGGGAGCTGTTTTTT
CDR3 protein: CASSEFREGGELFF

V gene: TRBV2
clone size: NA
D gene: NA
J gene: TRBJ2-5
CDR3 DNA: TGTGCCAGCAGCCTCGGGGACCGAAGCGAGACCCAGTACTTC
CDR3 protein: CASSLGDRSETQYF